What follows are 14 T cell receptor beta chains derived from one specimen sequenced in a study of response to subunit inactivated influenza vaccine. Each CDR3 protein is one row after TCRdb ran MiXCR on the RT-PCR reads. The sample shows hundreds of thousands of distinct CDR3 sequences, 21% of them seen only once. The material sequenced was PBMCs from blood, taken 21 months after vaccination. The origin of the receptors is a man aged 50 to 75 who received an inactivated influenza vaccine.

This clonotype was seen only a few times. The chain has TRBV25-1 and TRBJ2-4; maybe TRBD1 (6 bases). Germline-derived CDR1 and CDR2 are MGHDK and SYGVNS. Trimming removed 3 bases from V and 12 bases from J, with 15 bases in between. CDR3 size: 13 residues. The CDR3 here is CASSEGARYRQYF. In DNA form, the CDR3 reads TGTGCCAGCAGTGAGGGGGCCCGGTATCGTCAGTACTTC.

Only a few counts were recorded for this clonotype. The CDR3 region has the DNA TGCGCCAGCAGCCAAGATCCTGAAGGGGTTTACGAGCAGTACTTC. Translating gives CASSQDPEGVYEQYF. V is TRBV4-3 and J is TRBJ2-7, with D possibly being TRBD1 (5 bases). This CDR3 region has 15 residues. Deletions cut 0 bases from V and 4 bases from J, with 13 bases between. Germline CDR1 and CDR2: LGHNA and YSLEER.

The V and J genes are TRBV19 and TRBJ2-3; D is tentatively TRBD1 or TRBD2 (5 bases each). Germline assignment: CDR1 LNHDA and CDR2 SQIVND (reference sequence). The germline V and J ends were trimmed by 6 bases and 1 base, with 14 bases remaining between them. The CDR3 contains 15 residues. CDR3 nucleotide sequence: TGTGCCAGTAGAACTATGGGGCGGGGCACAGATACGCAGTATTTT. Protein product: CASRTMGRGTDTQYF.

V and J are TRBV10-3 and TRBJ2-7; TRBD1 aligns across 10 bases. V lost 3 bases, J lost 4 bases, and 6 bases stayed unmatched. Germline V gene sequence: CDR1 ENHRY, CDR2 SYGVKD. This CDR3 comprises 15 residues. The CDR3 DNA is TGTGCCATCAGTGACTCCCGGACAGGGGGTTACGAGCAGTACTTC. Protein product: CAISDSRTGGYEQYF.

This clonotype has more than one count but fewer than ten. J is TRBJ1-1 and V is TRBV20-1; the D is unclear. This CDR3 has 12 residues. Trimming removed 3 bases from V and 1 base from J, with 6 bases in between. The germline V gene encodes CDR1 DFQATT and CDR2 SNEGSKA (reference sequence). For the CDR3, the DNA is TGCAGTGCTAGGCTCTCGAACACTGAAGCTTTCTTT. It specifies CSARLSNTEAFF.

This clonotype was seen a few times. The chain uses TRBV4-3 and TRBJ1-4; D is undetermined. Germline V lookup: CDR1 LGHNA, CDR2 YSLEER. V was shortened by 0 bases and J by 8 bases, with 19 bases between the two germline ends. This CDR3 contains 17 residues. The CDR3 loop is CASSQDHLGFSSEKLFF. The CDR3 nucleotides read TGCGCCAGCAGCCAAGATCATTTGGGTTTCTCGTCGGAAAAACTGTTTTTT.

This rearrangement joins TRBV20-1 to TRBJ2-1, with 14 bases that match TRBD2. CDR1 and CDR2 from the germline V gene are DFQATT and SNEGSKA (reference sequence). V shed 0 bases, J shed 2 bases, and the junction held 3 bases outside the gene matches. The CDR3 consists of 17 residues. Written as DNA, the CDR3 is TGCAGTGCTAGAGAGACTAGCGGGAGGGTAACCTACAATGAGCAGTTCTTC. Protein sequence: CSARETSGRVTYNEQFF.

The rearrangement joins TRBV2 to TRBJ2-1; D is unclear. This CDR3 has 11 amino acids. Deletions cut 8 bases from V and 6 bases from J, with 8 bases between. Germline CDR1 SNHLY, CDR2 FYNNEI. The CDR3 here is CASVSANEQFF. The CDR3 DNA reads TGTGCCAGCGTCAGTGCCAATGAGCAGTTCTTC.

The chain employs TRBV6-2 or TRBV6-3 and TRBJ1-5; D gene unclear. Germline CDR1 MNHEY, CDR2 SVGEGT. This CDR3 region has 12 residues. Deletions cut 7 bases from V and 6 bases from J, with 10 bases between. CDR3 loop: CASNRGSQPQHF. The CDR3 nucleotides read TGTGCCAGCAATCGGGGAAGTCAGCCCCAGCATTTT.

The J gene is TRBJ1-6, the V gene TRBV14; D is perhaps TRBD1 (5 bases). The CDR3 extends over 14 amino acids. Germline CDR1 and CDR2: SGHDN and FVKESK. V was shortened by 3 bases and J by 7 bases, with 10 bases between the two germline ends. CDR3: CASSQGGKNSPLHF. CDR3 DNA sequence: TGTGCCAGCAGCCAGGGGGGTAAGAATTCACCCCTCCACTTT.

This clonotype was detected a few times. The CDR3 spells CASSLTGKPTGELFF. CDR3 in DNA: TGTGCCAGCAGTTTAACAGGGAAGCCCACCGGGGAGCTGTTTTTT. The chain has TRBV12-3 or TRBV12-4 and TRBJ2-2; tentatively, D is TRBD1 (6 bases). V lost 2 bases and J lost 4, with 11 bases in between. This CDR3 contains 15 residues.

This clonotype has only a few counts. The V and J genes are TRBV5-5 and TRBJ2-5, with 8 positions matching TRBD2. The trim removed 2 bases at V and 0 bases at J, leaving 6 bases unmatched. CDR3 length: 16 amino acids. CDR1 SGHKS and CDR2 YYEKEE come from the germline V gene (reference sequence). DNA for the CDR3: TGTGCCAGCAGCTTCTCCAGCGGGAGTTACCAAGAGACCCAGTACTTC. Translated: CASSFSSGSYQETQYF.

The V gene is TRBV7-9, the J gene TRBJ1-2, with D unclear. Germline V gene lookup returns CDR1 SEHNR and CDR2 FQNEAQ (reference sequence). The CDR3 runs to 14 residues. V lost 4 bases and J lost 4, with 13 bases in between. CDR3 loop: CASSSGVYGYGYTF. The CDR3 DNA reads TGTGCCAGCAGCTCCGGCGTGTATGGCTATGGCTACACCTTC.

The rearrangement joins TRBV20-1 to TRBJ1-5, with 9 bases identical to TRBD1. V shed 3 bases and J 6 bases; nucleotides not matched to a gene: 9. CDR3 length: 15 amino acids. CDR1 DFQATT and CDR2 SNEGSKA come from the germline V gene (reference sequence). DNA for the CDR3: TGCAGTGCTAGTGAAACCGGGACAGGGTTTCAGCCCCAGCATTTT. This translates into CSASETGTGFQPQHF.